The TCR beta chain described here comes from a study of human T cells and chemical hapten exposure. Background on the study: Donors were sensitized with 2% DPC on the upper inner arm. Patch tests put 0.01% DPC on the upper back, read at 6 days. Study conclusions and caveats: Expanded TCRs made up significantly more big CDR3 similarity clusters than controls did.

TCRdb re-called the RACE reads with MiXCR, one entry per CDR3 protein. Among about 90,000 distinct CDR3 sequences listed, about 11% were seen once. There are 15 residues in the CDR3. The V and J ends lost 2 bases and 3 bases respectively, with 12 bases between them. Germline CDR1 is SGDLS and CDR2 is YYNGEE. This clonotype was picked up many times. The antigen remains unidentified. As for time point: patch test 3, about 24 weeks after DPC sensitization. Treatment in this sample: therapeutic diphenylcyclopropenone sensitization with weekly scalp DPC. This chain joins TRBV9 and TRBJ1-5; the D is unclear. The sequence came from a young woman with alopecia areata. Some clones in this sample may be carry-over from other donors' samples. The sequences come from whole blood, collected in connection with sensitization to the hapten diphenylcyclopropenone (DPC). The CDR3 reads CASSVDARSNQPQHF. The CDR3 coding sequence is TGTGCCAGCAGCGTGGATGCCCGCTCCAATCAGCCCCAGCATTTT.